The 5 T cell receptor beta chains below were found in one sample sequenced in a study of T cell responses to AZD1222 COVID-19 vaccine (dated by TCRdb to the early 2020s). The sample's time point label, in plain terms: baseline before first vaccination. Libraries came from the immunoSEQ multiplex PCR assay. The immuneACCESS repertoire file appears here via TCRdb, limited to in-frame rearrangements. These files lack a portion of the clones; in checked studies, under half of the deficit traces to unresolved V genes, and the cause of the others is not known. The sample table holds approximately 140,000 clones, of which roughly nine tenths were seen once. About 3.4% of the sample lies in the top ten. Sequencing was performed on peripheral blood, taken on day 0 of AZD1222 vaccination. The origin of the receptors is an adult in good health.

The chain couples TRBV19 to TRBJ2-2; TRBD2 aligns across 9 bases. Germline values: CDR1 LNHDA, CDR2 SQIVND (reference sequence). The CDR3 has 16 residues. J was trimmed by 1 base and V by 5 bases; bases with no gene match: 5. CDR3 sequence: CASSPSGGQNTGELFF. In DNA form, the CDR3 reads TGTGCCAGTAGTCCCAGCGGGGGGCAGAACACCGGGGAGCTGTTTTTT.

The chain is built from TRBV3-1 (or the pseudogene TRBV3-2) and TRBJ2-3; D ambiguous. V was clipped by 3 bases and J by 0 bases, with 10 bases between them. The CDR3 consists of 15 residues. The germline gives CDR1 LGHDT, CDR2 YNNKEL (reference sequence). CDR3 in amino acids: CASSQLGPSTDTQYF. For the CDR3, the DNA is TGTGCCAGCAGCCAGTTAGGACCGAGCACAGATACGCAGTATTTT.

V usage is TRBV6-6 and J usage is TRBJ1-4, with D possibly matching TRBD1 (5 bases). Trimming pared 5 bases from V and 3 bases from J, leaving 13 bases between. The CDR3 length is 15 residues. CDR1 is MNHNY, CDR2 SVGAGI, per germline (reference sequence). The CDR3 sequence: CASSPLGGANEKLFF. The CDR3, as DNA: TGTGCCAGCAGTCCCCTGGGGGGAGCTAATGAAAAACTGTTTTTT.

The V gene is TRBV9, the J gene TRBJ2-3, with D possibly TRBD2 on 5 matching bases. Germline V gives CDR1 SGDLS, CDR2 YYNGEE. Trimming removed 0 bases at V and 2 bases at J, with 10 bases between. CDR3 size: 15 residues. The chain's CDR3 is CASSVVVGDTDTQYF. As DNA, the CDR3 is TGTGCCAGCAGCGTAGTTGTCGGGGACACAGATACGCAGTATTTT.

The chain uses TRBV3-1 (or the pseudogene TRBV3-2) and TRBJ1-2; no clear D gene. The CDR3 consists of 14 residues. The ends were cut back, 4 bases at V and 4 bases at J, with 13 bases in the middle. CDR1 and CDR2 from the germline V gene are LGHDT and YNNKEL (reference sequence). Written as DNA, the CDR3 is TGTGCCAGCAGCCCAGGTCGACGAGGCTATGGCTACACCTTC. It yields the protein CASSPGRRGYGYTF.